This TCR beta chain came from a study of shared clonotypes between healthy human individuals. The donor population consisted of healthy HIV-negative adults with no recent acute infections or vaccinations. Genomic DNA, for the unsorted samples, came from tens of millions of PBMCs. This CDR3 spans 15 amino acids. V was cut by 2 bases and J by 2 bases, with 11 bases left in between. CDR1 and CDR2 (germline): SEHNR, FQNEAQ (reference sequence). Genomic DNA (from each subset) was split evenly across several immunoSEQ plates. Unsorted PBMC DNA underwent sequencing on ten immunoSEQ deep assay plates. Here immunoSEQ multiplex PCR was the method, and the copy in TCRdb shows in-frame clones only, minus some. This sample has about 560,000 clones, with roughly 79% found just once.

The clonotype comes from a middle-aged woman in good health. Some clones in this sample may be carry-over from other donors' samples. This sequence joins TRBV7-9 and TRBJ2-3, with D possibly being TRBD1 (5 bases). Sequenced material: PBMCs. CDR3 nucleotide sequence: TGTGCCAGCAGCTTAAGGCAGGGATCCACAGATACGCAGTATTTT. It is translated as CASSLRQGSTDTQYF.